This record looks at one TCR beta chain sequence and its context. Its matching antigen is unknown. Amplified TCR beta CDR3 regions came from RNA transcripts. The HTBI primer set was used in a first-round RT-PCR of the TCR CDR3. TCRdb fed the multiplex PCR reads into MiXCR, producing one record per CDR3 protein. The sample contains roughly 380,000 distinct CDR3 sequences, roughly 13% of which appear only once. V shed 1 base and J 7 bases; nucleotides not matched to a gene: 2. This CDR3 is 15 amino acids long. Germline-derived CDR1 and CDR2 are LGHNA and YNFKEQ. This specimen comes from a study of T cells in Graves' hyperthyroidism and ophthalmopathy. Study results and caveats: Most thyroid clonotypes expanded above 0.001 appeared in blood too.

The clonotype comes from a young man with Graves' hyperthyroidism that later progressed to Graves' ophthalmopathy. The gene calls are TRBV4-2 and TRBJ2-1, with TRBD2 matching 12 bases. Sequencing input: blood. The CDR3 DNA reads TGTGCCAGCAGCCAAGGGACTAGCGGGGAAAATGAGCAGTTCTTC. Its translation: CASSQGTSGENEQFF.